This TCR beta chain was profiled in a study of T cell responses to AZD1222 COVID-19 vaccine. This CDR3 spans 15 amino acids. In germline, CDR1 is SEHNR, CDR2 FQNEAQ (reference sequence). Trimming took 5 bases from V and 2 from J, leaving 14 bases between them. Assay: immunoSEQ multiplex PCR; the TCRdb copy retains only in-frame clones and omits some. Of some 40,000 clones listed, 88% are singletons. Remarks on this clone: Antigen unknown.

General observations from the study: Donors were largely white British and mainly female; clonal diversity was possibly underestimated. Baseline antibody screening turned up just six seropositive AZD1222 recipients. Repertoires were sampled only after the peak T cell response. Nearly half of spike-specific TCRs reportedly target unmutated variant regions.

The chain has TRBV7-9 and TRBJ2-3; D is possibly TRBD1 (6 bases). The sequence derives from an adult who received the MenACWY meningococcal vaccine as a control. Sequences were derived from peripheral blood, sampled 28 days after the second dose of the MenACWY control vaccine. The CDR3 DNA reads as TGTGCCAGCAGCGTACAGGGTCTCATCACAGATACGCAGTATTTT. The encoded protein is CASSVQGLITDTQYF. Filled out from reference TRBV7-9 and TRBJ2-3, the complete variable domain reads DTGVSQNPRHKITKRGQNVTFRCDPISEHNRLYWYRQTLGQGPEFLTYFQNEAQLEKSRLLSDRFSAERPKGSFSTLEIQRTEQGDSAMYLCASSVQGLITDTQYFGPGTRLTVL.